The present T cell receptor (beta chain) was sequenced within a study of Graves' ophthalmopathy and Graves' hyperthyroidism. Across the study: Specimen type is peripheral blood, obtained at initial diagnosis before any treatment.

V was shortened by 5 bases and J by 4 bases, with 11 bases between the two germline ends. Germline lookup yields CDR1 SGHTA and CDR2 FQGTGA. This CDR3 has 13 amino acids. Amplifying from RNA transcripts, the study obtained TCR beta CDR3 regions. Following a first-round RT-PCR that used HTBI primers, a second-round multiplex PCR was carried out. TCRdb passed the multiplex PCR reads through MiXCR, listing each CDR3 protein once. The sample contains 200,000 to 250,000 distinct CDR3 sequences, 25% to 35% of which appear only once. This clonotype came up a few times. Each donor who had ophthalmopathy showed moderate-to-severe activity, a CAS of ≥3, a NOSPECS of ≥4, and a duration under 3 months. PBMCs originated in roughly 11 ml of fresh peripheral blood.

This receptor was obtained from a middle-aged man with Graves' ophthalmopathy. Sequences were obtained from peripheral blood. The chain employs TRBV7-3 and TRBJ2-5; no definite D call. CDR3 sequence reads: CASSPDLGETQYF. The CDR3 DNA follows: TGTGCCAGCAGCCCCGATCTAGGAGAGACCCAGTACTTC.